This entry lists 9 T cell receptor beta chains sequenced from one sample in a study of T cells in Graves' hyperthyroidism and ophthalmopathy (dated by TCRdb to the late 2010s). The method behind the library was multiplex PCR. TCRdb names Illumina HiSeq 2000 as the instrument used. Amplification of TCR beta CDR3 regions was carried out from RNA transcripts. The TCR CDR3 was subjected to a first round of RT-PCR using the HTBI primer set and the Qiagen OneStep RT-PCR kit. TCRdb's own reprocessing of the public reads used fastp at Q25 and MiXCR and kept productive beta chains. Entries are consolidated by CDR3 protein sequence, retaining the most common genes and DNA. The sample table contains about 500,000 distinct CDR3 sequences; only one count was recorded for 15% to 20% of them. Of the sample, about 29% is held by the ten largest clones. The sequenced sample was blood. The origin of the receptors is a woman aged 30 to 39 with Graves' ophthalmopathy.

V and J are TRBV25-1 and TRBJ1-1, with a weak D call TRBD1 (5 bases). Germline-derived CDR1 and CDR2 are MGHDK and SYGVNS. The CDR3 length is 15 residues. The ends were cut back, 6 bases at V and 1 base at J, with 15 bases in the middle. The CDR3 sequence is CASRVGGGQNTEAFF. The CDR3 region has the DNA TGTGCCAGCAGGGTGGGGGGAGGACAGAACACTGAAGCTTTCTTT.

The chain recombines TRBV30 with TRBJ2-2, with unresolved D. Between the trimmed V and J ends, which lost 0 bases and 6 bases, there was a span of 5 bases. The germline CDR1 and CDR2 sequences are GTSNPN and SVGIG (reference sequence). This CDR3 spans 12 amino acids. The CDR3 protein is CAWSVSPGELFF. In nucleotides, the CDR3 is TGTGCCTGGAGTGTAAGCCCCGGGGAGCTGTTTTTT. Drawing the rest from reference TRBV30 and TRBJ2-2, the complete variable domain is SQTIHQWPATLVQPVGSPLSLECTVEGTSNPNLYWYRQAAGRGLQLLFYSVGIGQISSEVPQNLSASRPQDRQFILSSKKLLLSDSGFYLCAWSVSPGELFFGEGSRLTVL.

J is TRBJ2-1 and V is TRBV10-1; 11 bases line up with TRBD2. The CDR3 extends over 17 amino acids. Losses at the gene ends were 3 bases for V and 6 bases for J; bases not matched to a gene: 10. CDR1 and CDR2 (germline): WNHNN, SYGVQD (reference sequence). The CDR3 protein is CASSEPLLAGASNEQFF. The CDR3, as DNA: TGCGCCAGCAGTGAACCGCTACTAGCGGGAGCATCCAATGAGCAGTTCTTC.

There are many counts of this clonotype. The rearrangement uses TRBV7-2 and TRBJ2-7, with D perhaps matching TRBD2 (7 bases). CDR3 length: 13 amino acids. The V end lost 6 bases, the J end lost 6 bases, and 15 bases lay between the germline ends. From germline, CDR1 is SGHTA and CDR2 FQGNSA. CDR3 loop: CASRNSRGGEQYF. The CDR3 nucleotides are TGTGCCAGCAGGAACTCGAGGGGGGGCGAGCAGTACTTC.

The chain has TRBV6-2 or TRBV6-3 and TRBJ2-7, with 9 bases fitting TRBD2. The CDR3 runs 16 residues. Looked up from germline, CDR1 is MNHEY and CDR2 is SVGEGT. Losses at the gene ends were 2 bases for V and 6 bases for J; bases not matched to a gene: 11. The CDR3 loop reads CASSYVGTSWDCEQYF. CDR3 nucleotides: TGTGCCAGCAGTTACGTCGGGACTAGCTGGGACTGCGAGCAGTACTTC.

Only a few counts were recorded for this clonotype. The chain employs TRBV20-1 and TRBJ2-1, with D possibly TRBD2 on 5 matching bases. The CDR3 loop spans 13 amino acids. V gave up 4 bases and J gave up 2 bases, with 9 bases separating them. Germline V gene sequence: CDR1 DFQATT, CDR2 SNEGSKA (reference sequence). CDR3 nucleotides: TGCAGTGCTATCCCCGGGGCCTACAATGAGCAGTTCTTC. It yields the protein CSAIPGAYNEQFF.

The chain couples TRBV6-1 to TRBJ1-1; D unclear. Germline V gives CDR1 MNHNS, CDR2 SASEGT. CDR3 size: 13 residues. V lost 6 bases to trimming and J lost 4 bases, with 12 bases between them. CDR3 DNA sequence: TGTGCCAGCAGGAGGGTGTACGCCACTGAAGCTTTCTTT. As protein: CASRRVYATEAFF.

In its sample, this clonotype was seen many times. This chain connects TRBV11-2 to TRBJ1-6, with D unresolved. This CDR3 is built from 15 residues. Germline V gene sequence: CDR1 SGHAT, CDR2 FQNNGV. Trimming left V 4 bases short and J 7 bases short, with 14 bases between. The CDR3 nucleotides are TGTGCCAGCAGCTACCCCCTCGGTGTGAATTCACCCCTCCACTTT. As protein: CASSYPLGVNSPLHF.

This clonotype has just a few counts. The chain links TRBV7-9 to TRBJ1-4; D possibly corresponds to TRBD1 (5 bases). Trimming stripped 3 bases from V and 7 bases from J, with 15 bases between. The CDR3 runs to 15 residues. Germline V gene lookup returns CDR1 SEHNR and CDR2 FQNEAQ (reference sequence). As DNA, the CDR3 is TGTGCCAGCAGCTTGCCCAGGGTTGGTAGTGAAAAACTGTTTTTT. Translating it yields CASSLPRVGSEKLFF.